The 17 T cell receptor beta chains reported below all come from one sample, sequenced in a study of blood T cell repertoires in COVID-19. Using immunoSEQ multiplex PCR, the repertoire was profiled, and TCRdb retains in-frame clones only, with some absent. The sample lists around 200,000 clones, under 90% occurring once. The sequenced material came from peripheral blood. The source is a person aged 70 to 85 with COVID-19, enrolled during active disease.

This rearrangement joins TRBV6-6 to TRBJ1-5; TRBD1 might be the D (5 bases). Germline V gene data show CDR1 as MNHNY and CDR2 as SVGAGI (reference sequence). Trimming took 7 bases from V and 2 from J, leaving 9 bases between them. This CDR3 spans 13 amino acids. CDR3 in amino acids: CASTSGRNQPQHF. The CDR3 DNA is TGTGCCAGCACCTCAGGGCGCAATCAGCCCCAGCATTTT.

This clone was seen once. For the CDR3, the DNA is TGTGCCACCAGTGCTACCCCCATGGGAGGTGAGCAGTTCTTC. It encodes CATSATPMGGEQFF. The rearrangement uses TRBV24-1 and TRBJ2-1; the D gene is possibly TRBD2 (6 bases). Germline CDR1 KGHDR, CDR2 SFDVKD. Trimming removed 5 bases at V and 9 bases at J, with 16 bases between. CDR3 length: 14 amino acids.

This chain joins TRBV18 and TRBJ2-2; 13 nucleotides line up with TRBD2. The germline gives CDR1 KGHSH, CDR2 LQKENI. V dropped 1 base and J dropped 4; count of bases not matched to a gene: 6. The CDR3 contains 18 residues. The CDR3 nucleotides are TGTGCCAGCTCACCACGGACTAGCGGGGGAGGTAGCACCGGGGAGCTGTTTTTT. It yields the protein CASSPRTSGGGSTGELFF.

V is TRBV4-3 and J is TRBJ2-7, with D perhaps matching TRBD2 (6 bases). Trimming took off 0 bases at V and 4 bases at J, with 16 bases between the two ends. CDR3 length equals 16 residues. From germline, CDR1 is LGHNA and CDR2 YSLEER. This CDR3 reads CASSQDGGGVPYEQYF. CDR3 coding DNA: TGCGCCAGCAGCCAAGATGGGGGAGGTGTCCCTTACGAGCAGTACTTC.

The chain joins TRBV11-3 to TRBJ2-2; D call uncertain. The CDR3 is 15 residues long. The germline V gene encodes CDR1 SGHNT and CDR2 YENEEA. With 2 bases removed from V and 2 bases from J, the gap between germline ends came to 9 bases. The CDR3, as DNA: TGTGCCAGCAGCTTATTAACCAGTAACACCGGGGAGCTGTTTTTT. It yields the protein CASSLLTSNTGELFF.

The chain has TRBV30 and TRBJ2-3; unclear D gene. The CDR3 is 13 residues long. Trimming pared 2 bases from V and 2 bases from J, leaving 8 bases between. CDR1 is GTSNPN and CDR2 is SVGIG in the germline V gene (reference sequence). The CDR3 sequence: CAWSYLSTDTQYF. CDR3 nucleotide sequence: TGTGCCTGGAGTTATCTATCCACAGATACGCAGTATTTT.

The chain carries TRBV6-6 and TRBJ2-7, with D unresolved. CDR3 length: 12 amino acids. V was shortened by 0 bases and J by 4 bases, with 4 bases between the two germline ends. Per the germline V gene, CDR1 is MNHNY and CDR2 is SVGAGI (reference sequence). The CDR3 coding sequence is TGTGCCAGCAGTTACTCGAGTTACGAGCAGTACTTC. Translation: CASSYSSYEQYF.

The chain recombines TRBV9 with TRBJ2-7, with TRBD1 as a possible D gene (6 bases). The V gene's germline CDR1 is SGDLS and CDR2 YYNGEE. There are 15 residues in the CDR3. Trimming removed 0 bases from V and 0 bases from J, with 10 bases in between. The CDR3 region is CASSVAWDTSYEQYF. The CDR3 DNA is TGTGCCAGCAGCGTAGCTTGGGACACCTCCTACGAGCAGTACTTC.

V is TRBV10-3 and J is TRBJ1-2; no clear D gene. Germline CDR1 reads ENHRY; CDR2 reads SYGVKD. The CDR3 extends over 15 amino acids. Between the trimmed V and J ends, which lost 4 bases and 8 bases, there was a span of 20 bases. The CDR3 DNA reads TGTGCCATCAGTGCCGGTGAGGAGTCATTTTCGGGCTACACCTTC. Its translation: CAISAGEESFSGYTF.

This clone was counted once. The rearrangement joins TRBV5-1 to TRBJ1-4; possibly TRBD1 for D (6 bases). V was trimmed by 4 bases and J by 14 bases, leaving 21 bases between them. The CDR3 is 14 residues long. Germline V gene lookup returns CDR1 SGHRS and CDR2 YFSETQ. The DNA for the CDR3 is TGCGCCAGCAGCGCCAGCAGGGGCTCGGGCGTTCTGTTTTTT. It codes for CASSASRGSGVLFF.

The CDR3 sequence is CASSYSGALSNQPQHF. CDR3 in DNA: TGTGCCAGCAGTTACTCGGGGGCTTTGAGCAATCAGCCCCAGCATTTT. The gene calls are TRBV6-2 or TRBV6-3 and TRBJ1-5; a weak D match, TRBD1 (6 bases). CDR3 size: 16 residues. Per the germline V gene, CDR1 is MNHEY and CDR2 is SVGEGT. Trimming took off 0 bases at V and 1 base at J, with 10 bases between the two ends.

This sequence joins TRBV27 and TRBJ1-5; the D gene is possibly TRBD1 (6 bases). V gave up 5 bases and J gave up 6 bases, with 17 bases separating them. Germline CDR1 and CDR2: MNHEY and SMNVEV (reference sequence). This CDR3 contains 15 residues. The CDR3 protein is CASSTKLGGLQPQHF. For the CDR3, the DNA is TGTGCCAGCAGTACCAAACTAGGGGGTCTTCAGCCCCAGCATTTT.

V is TRBV5-1 and J is TRBJ2-7, with 12 bases lining up with TRBD1. CDR1 SGHRS and CDR2 YFSETQ come from the germline V gene. V was clipped by 4 bases and J by 1 base; unmatched bases: 3. The CDR3 runs to 15 residues. This CDR3 is CASSLGQGASYEQYF. The CDR3 DNA reads TGCGCCAGCAGCCTGGGACAGGGGGCTTCCTACGAGCAGTACTTC.

This clone has ten or more counts. The chain recombines TRBV19 with TRBJ1-5; TRBD1 might be the D (5 bases). Between the trimmed V and J ends, which lost 0 bases and 9 bases, there was a span of 15 bases. Germline-derived CDR1 and CDR2 are LNHDA and SQIVND (reference sequence). The length of the CDR3 is 15 residues. CDR3 sequence: CASSIDGQQKGPQHF. CDR3 bases: TGTGCCAGTAGTATAGATGGACAACAAAAGGGGCCCCAGCATTTT.

The chain couples TRBV28 to TRBJ1-4; 9 positions agree with TRBD1. This CDR3 is built from 15 residues. The germline V gene has CDR1 MDHEN and CDR2 SYDVKM. After removal of 2 bases from V and 8 bases from J, the junction contained 6 bases not matched to a gene. The DNA of the CDR3 is TGTGCCAGCAGTTTAGCGGGACAGGGTGGCGAAAAACTGTTTTTT. Its protein product is CASSLAGQGGEKLFF.

This chain joins TRBV28 and TRBJ2-3, with D perhaps matching TRBD2 (6 bases). V gave up 7 bases and J gave up 2 bases, with 16 bases separating them. Germline values: CDR1 MDHEN, CDR2 SYDVKM. This CDR3 has 15 residues. The CDR3 coding sequence is TGTGCCAGCAACTCCCGGGACTGGTACACAGATACGCAGTATTTT. This codes for CASNSRDWYTDTQYF.

The chain is built from TRBV6-4 and TRBJ2-1, with 9 bases identical to TRBD2. The CDR3 runs 13 residues. CDR1 is MRHNA and CDR2 is SNTAGT in the germline V gene. V trimming: 4 bases; J trimming: 6 bases; junction bases outside the gene matches: 1. CDR3 sequence reads: CASSAGLANEQFF. In nucleotides, the CDR3 is TGTGCCAGCAGTGCGGGACTAGCCAATGAGCAGTTCTTC.